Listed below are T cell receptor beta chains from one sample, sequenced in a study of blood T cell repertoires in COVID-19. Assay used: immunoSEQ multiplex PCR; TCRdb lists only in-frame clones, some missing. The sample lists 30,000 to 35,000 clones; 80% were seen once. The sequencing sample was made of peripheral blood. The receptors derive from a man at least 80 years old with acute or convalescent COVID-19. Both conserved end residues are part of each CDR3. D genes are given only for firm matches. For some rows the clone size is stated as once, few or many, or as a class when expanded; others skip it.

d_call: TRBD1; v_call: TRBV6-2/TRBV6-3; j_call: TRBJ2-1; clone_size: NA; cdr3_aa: CASSYLGQGALSSYNEQFF; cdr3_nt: TGTGCCAGCAGTTACTTAGGACAGGGGGCCCTAAGCTCCTACAATGAGCAGTTCTTC
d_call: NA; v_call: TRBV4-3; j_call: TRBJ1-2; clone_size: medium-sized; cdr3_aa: CASSPSGEYGYTF; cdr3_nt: TGCGCCAGCAGCCCCAGTGGAGAGTATGGCTACACCTTC
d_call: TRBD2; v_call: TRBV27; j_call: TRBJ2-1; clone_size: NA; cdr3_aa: CAIGGTLFNEQFF; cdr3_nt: TGTGCCATCGGGGGGACTTTATTCAATGAGCAGTTCTTC
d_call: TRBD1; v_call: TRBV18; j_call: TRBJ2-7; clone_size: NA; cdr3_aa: CASSEGQGRTYEQYF; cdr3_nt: TGTGCCAGCTCCGAGGGACAGGGAAGGACCTACGAGCAGTACTTC
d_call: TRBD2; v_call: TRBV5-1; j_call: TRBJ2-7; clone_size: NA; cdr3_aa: CASSLETTSGRAYEQYF; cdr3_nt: TGCGCCAGCAGCTTGGAAACCACTAGCGGGAGGGCCTACGAGCAGTACTTC
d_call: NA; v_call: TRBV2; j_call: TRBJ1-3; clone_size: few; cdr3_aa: CASSERGATRGNTIYF; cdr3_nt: TGTGCCAGCAGTGAACGGGGGGCCACGAGGGGAAACACCATATATTTT
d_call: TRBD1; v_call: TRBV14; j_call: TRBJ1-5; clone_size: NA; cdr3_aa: CASSRQGRVTEPQHF; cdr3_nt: TGTGCCAGCAGCCGACAGGGTCGCGTGACGGAGCCCCAGCATTTT
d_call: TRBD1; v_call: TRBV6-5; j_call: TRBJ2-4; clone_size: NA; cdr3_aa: CASSSPGQGQNIQYF; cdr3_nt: TGTGCCAGCAGTTCACCGGGACAGGGACAAAACATTCAGTACTTC
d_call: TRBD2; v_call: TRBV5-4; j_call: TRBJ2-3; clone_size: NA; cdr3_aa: CASIEAGKTTDTQYF; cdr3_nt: TGTGCCAGCATCGAAGCGGGAAAAACGACAGATACGCAGTATTTT
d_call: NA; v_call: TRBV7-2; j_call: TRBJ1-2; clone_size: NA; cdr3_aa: CASSPTGNYGYTF; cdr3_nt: TGTGCCAGCAGCCCTACAGGGAACTATGGCTACACCTTC
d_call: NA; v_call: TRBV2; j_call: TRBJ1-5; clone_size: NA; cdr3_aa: CASSERAGGGQPQHF; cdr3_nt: TGTGCCAGCAGTGAAAGGGCCGGCGGAGGTCAGCCCCAGCATTTT
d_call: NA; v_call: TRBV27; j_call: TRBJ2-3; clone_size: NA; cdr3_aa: CASSSNGDTQYF; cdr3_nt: TGTGCCAGCAGTTCGAACGGTGATACGCAGTATTTT
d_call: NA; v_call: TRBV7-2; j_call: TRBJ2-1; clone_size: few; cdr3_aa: CASSLYRRDEQFF; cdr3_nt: TGTGCCAGCAGCTTATACCGGAGGGATGAGCAGTTCTTC
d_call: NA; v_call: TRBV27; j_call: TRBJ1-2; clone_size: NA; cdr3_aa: CASSVAVYGYTF; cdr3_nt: TGTGCCAGCAGTGTGGCGGTCTATGGCTACACCTTC
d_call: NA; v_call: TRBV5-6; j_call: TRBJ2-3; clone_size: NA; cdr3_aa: CASSSSSYYTDTQYF; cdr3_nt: TGTGCCAGCAGCAGCTCCTCCTATTACACAGATACGCAGTATTTT
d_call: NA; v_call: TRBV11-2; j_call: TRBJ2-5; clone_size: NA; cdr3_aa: CASKGIGLRETQYF; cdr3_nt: TGTGCCAGCAAGGGGATAGGTTTACGAGAGACCCAGTACTTC
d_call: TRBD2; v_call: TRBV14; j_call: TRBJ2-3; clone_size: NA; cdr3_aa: CASSPHRLAKTDTQYF; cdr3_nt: TGTGCCAGCAGCCCACACCGACTAGCGAAGACAGATACGCAGTATTTT
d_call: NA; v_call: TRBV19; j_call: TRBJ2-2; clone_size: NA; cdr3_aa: CASSMIGEESGELFF; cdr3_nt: TGTGCCAGTAGTATGATAGGGGAAGAATCAGGGGAGCTGTTTTTT
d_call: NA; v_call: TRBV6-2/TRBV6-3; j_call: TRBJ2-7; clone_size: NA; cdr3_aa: CASSYSLTSPSSYEQYF; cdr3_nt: TGTGCCAGCAGTTACTCCCTAACTAGCCCCTCCTCCTACGAGCAGTACTTC
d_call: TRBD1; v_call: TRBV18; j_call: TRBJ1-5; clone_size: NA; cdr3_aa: CASSPRTGPNQPQHF; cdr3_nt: TGTGCCAGCTCACCAAGGACAGGCCCTAATCAGCCCCAGCATTTT
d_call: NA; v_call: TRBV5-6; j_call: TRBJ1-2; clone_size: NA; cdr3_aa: CASSLGHRANYGYTF; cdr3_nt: TGTGCCAGCAGCTTGGGGCACAGAGCTAACTATGGCTACACCTTC
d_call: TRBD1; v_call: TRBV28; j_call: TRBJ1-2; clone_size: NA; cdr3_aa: CATATGPDYGYTF; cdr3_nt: TGTGCCACCGCGACAGGGCCCGACTATGGCTACACCTTC
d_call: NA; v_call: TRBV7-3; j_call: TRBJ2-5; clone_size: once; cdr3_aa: CASSSGLQETQYF; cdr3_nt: TGTGCCAGCAGCTCGGGACTTCAAGAGACCCAGTACTTC
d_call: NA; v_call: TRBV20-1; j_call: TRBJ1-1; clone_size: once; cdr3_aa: CSAKRDTEAFF; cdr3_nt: TGCAGTGCTAAGAGGGACACTGAAGCTTTCTTT
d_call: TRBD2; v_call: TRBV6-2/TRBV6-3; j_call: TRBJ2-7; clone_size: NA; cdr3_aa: CASSSLAGALEQYF; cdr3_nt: TGTGCCAGCAGTTCACTAGCGGGAGCTCTCGAGCAGTACTTC
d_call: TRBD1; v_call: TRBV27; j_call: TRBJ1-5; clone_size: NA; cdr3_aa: CASSQYRTGGMGNQPQHF; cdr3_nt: TGTGCCAGCAGTCAATATCGGACAGGGGGCATGGGCAATCAGCCCCAGCATTTT
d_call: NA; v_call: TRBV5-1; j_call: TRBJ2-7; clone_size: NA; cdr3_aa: CASSLLGDEQYF; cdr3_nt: TGCGCCAGCAGCTTGTTAGGGGACGAGCAGTACTTC
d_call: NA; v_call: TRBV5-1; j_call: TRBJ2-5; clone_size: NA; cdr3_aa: CASNRDKSQETQYF; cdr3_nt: TGCGCCAGCAATCGGGACAAATCCCAAGAGACCCAGTACTTC
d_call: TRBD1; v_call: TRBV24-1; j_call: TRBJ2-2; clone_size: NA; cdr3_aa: CATATGNRNTGELFF; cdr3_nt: TGTGCCACCGCGACAGGGAATCGGAACACCGGGGAGCTGTTTTTT
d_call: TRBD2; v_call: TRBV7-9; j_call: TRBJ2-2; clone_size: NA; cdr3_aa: CASHQRGENTGELFF; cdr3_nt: TGTGCCTCCCACCAGCGGGGGGAGAACACCGGGGAGCTGTTTTTT
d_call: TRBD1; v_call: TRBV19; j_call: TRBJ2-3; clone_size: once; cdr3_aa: CASSIRTGASTDTQYF; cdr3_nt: TGTGCCAGTAGTATTAGGACAGGGGCTAGCACAGATACGCAGTATTTT
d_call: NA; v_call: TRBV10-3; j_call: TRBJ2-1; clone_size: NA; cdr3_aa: CAISGSDGNNEQFF; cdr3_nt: TGTGCCATCAGTGGATCTGACGGGAACAATGAGCAGTTCTTC
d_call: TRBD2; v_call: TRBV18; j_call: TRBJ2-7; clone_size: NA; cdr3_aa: CASSPTGGGVHEQYF; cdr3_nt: TGTGCCAGCTCACCAACGGGGGGAGGTGTCCACGAGCAGTACTTC